This T cell receptor beta chain was profiled in a study of tumor-infiltrating lymphocytes in oesophageal squamous cell carcinoma. This clonotype was found a few times. Trimming removed 1 base from V and 15 bases from J, with 16 bases in between. The CDR3 extends over 13 amino acids. Looked up from germline, CDR1 is LGHNA and CDR2 is YNFKEQ. TCRdb re-derived calls from the PCR reads in MiXCR, one entry per CDR3 protein. The sample carries 7,000 to 9,000 distinct CDR3 sequences, less than 20% recorded once. The sample was blood. The chain uses TRBV4-2 and TRBJ2-4; tentatively, D is TRBD1 or TRBD2 (6 bases each). This TCR was recovered from a male donor with esophageal squamous cell carcinoma. This CDR3 reads CASSQGVGGRPYF. The CDR3, as DNA: TGTGCCAGCAGCCAAGGGGTAGGGGGGCGGCCGTACTTC.